These 24 T cell receptor beta chains share one sample of origin, sequenced in a study of T cells after yellow fever vaccination (dated by TCRdb to about 2019). The library was made by 5' RACE. Sequencing was carried out with an Illumina HiSeq 2500. TCRdb took the public reads, trimmed them with fastp at Q25, ran MiXCR for clone calling and kept in-frame beta chains. Rows with a matching CDR3 protein are joined into one entry that keeps the most common DNA and genes. The sample includes some 600,000 distinct CDR3 sequences, with around 17% observed a single time. The ten largest account for around 16% of the sample. In the paper's terms, the treatment or condition label means: live attenuated yellow fever vaccine strain. The sample was PBMCs, taken more than 4 days after the first yellow fever vaccination. The receptors originated from a young man who received the YFV17D yellow fever vaccine.

The V call is TRBV11-3, the J call TRBJ2-6; no clear D gene. From germline, CDR1 is SGHNT and CDR2 YENEEA. Trimming took off 6 bases at V and 9 bases at J, with 9 bases between the two ends. The CDR3 runs 12 residues. The CDR3 region has the DNA TGTGCCAGCAGTTCGTCCGGCAACGTCCTGACTTTC. This translates into CASSSSGNVLTF.

This chain connects TRBV20-1 to TRBJ2-7, with D perhaps given as TRBD1 or TRBD2 (6 bases each). The length of the CDR3 is 14 residues. The V gene's germline CDR1 is DFQATT and CDR2 SNEGSKA (reference sequence). V was trimmed by 3 bases and J by 6 bases, leaving 18 bases between them. CDR3 DNA: TGCAGTGCTAGCCGAGACAGGATCGGGGGCGAGCAGTACTTC. Protein product: CSASRDRIGGEQYF.

This clonotype has at least ten counts. The chain has TRBV30 and TRBJ2-6, with D uncertain. Germline CDR1 is GTSNPN and CDR2 is SVGIG (reference sequence). The CDR3 extends over 13 amino acids. With 0 bases removed from V and 4 bases from J, the gap between germline ends came to 4 bases. CDR3 in amino acids: CAWSVGGANVLTF. CDR3 nucleotides: TGTGCCTGGAGTGTAGGCGGGGCCAACGTCCTGACTTTC.

This sequence joins TRBV9 and TRBJ2-1; 8 bases match TRBD2. Germline V lookup: CDR1 SGDLS, CDR2 YYNGEE. The CDR3 consists of 16 residues. Unmatched junction bases numbered 13, after V lost 3 bases and J lost 8 bases. The CDR3 bases are TGTGCCAGCAGCGATGTGGGCGGGGGGCCTTCGCATGAGCAGTTCTTC. Translating gives CASSDVGGGPSHEQFF.

The V call is TRBV11-2, the J call TRBJ1-6; no reliable D call. CDR1 is SGHAT, CDR2 FQNNGV, per germline. The V gene lost 3 bases and the J gene lost 0 bases, with 6 bases spanning the gap. The CDR3 contains 15 residues. CDR3 region: CASSFRFSYNSPLHF. For the CDR3, the DNA is TGTGCCAGCAGCTTCCGTTTCTCCTATAATTCACCCCTCCACTTT.

CDR3: CASSPRASYEQYV. CDR3 nucleotides: TGTGCCAGCTCACCAAGGGCCAGCTACGAGCAGTACGTC. J is TRBJ2-7 and V is TRBV18; no firm D call. From germline, CDR1 is KGHSH and CDR2 LQKENI. CDR3 length: 13 residues. The ends were cut back, 2 bases at V and 3 bases at J, with 8 bases in the middle.

This clonotype was seen many times. The chain has TRBV15 and TRBJ2-3, with D perhaps TRBD1 (5 bases). The CDR3 sequence is 15 residues long. Germline V lookup: CDR1 LNHNV, CDR2 YYDKDF (reference sequence). Trimming pared 0 bases from V and 8 bases from J, leaving 15 bases between. The CDR3 here is CATSRDRGTGRTQYF. CDR3 coding DNA: TGTGCCACCAGCAGAGATCGAGGCACAGGACGTACGCAGTATTTT.

The chain is built from TRBV24-1 and TRBJ2-1; perhaps TRBD1 as D (6 bases). The CDR3 length is 16 residues. Trimming took 1 base from V and 5 from J, leaving 14 bases between them. The germline V gene has CDR1 KGHDR and CDR2 SFDVKD. Written as DNA, the CDR3 is TGTGCCACCAGTGATTTCGGGTCGGGACAAAACAATGAGCAGTTCTTC. This translates into CATSDFGSGQNNEQFF.

V and J are TRBV7-2 and TRBJ2-5, with a possible D match to TRBD1 (6 bases). V shed 5 bases and J shed 3 bases, with 13 bases lying between them. This CDR3 is built from 14 residues. Germline V lookup: CDR1 SGHTA, CDR2 FQGNSA. CDR3 loop: CASSPEPGEETQYF. Written as DNA, the CDR3 is TGTGCCAGCAGCCCTGAGCCAGGGGAAGAGACCCAGTACTTC.

This clonotype was observed many times. The rearrangement uses TRBV27 and TRBJ2-7; D may be TRBD2 (5 bases). V lost 3 bases and J 4 bases, leaving 13 bases between the germline ends. Germline values: CDR1 MNHEY, CDR2 SMNVEV (reference sequence). The CDR3 is made up of 14 amino acids. CDR3 in DNA: TGTGCCAGCAGTTTCGGGATCGGAGCTTACGAGCAGTACGTC. Translation: CASSFGIGAYEQYV.

The CDR3 DNA reads as TGTGCCAGCAGTGAAGACCGATACTATAATTCACCCCTCCACTTT. The encoded protein is CASSEDRYYNSPLHF. The chain couples TRBV6-1 to TRBJ1-6; no clear D. This CDR3 has 15 residues. Trimming removed 1 base from V and 3 bases from J, with 7 bases in between. Germline CDR1 and CDR2: MNHNS and SASEGT.

This clonotype was counted only a few times. The chain has TRBV4-1 and TRBJ2-7, with TRBD1 matching 7 bases. Germline trimming cut 4 bases from V and 6 bases from J; bases unmatched to any gene: 3. The CDR3 is made up of 12 amino acids. The germline V gene encodes CDR1 MGHRA and CDR2 YSYEKL. The CDR3 nucleotides are TGCGCCAGCAGCCTCGGGACAGCCGAGCAGTACTTC. This sequence encodes CASSLGTAEQYF.

This clonotype showed up just a few times. The V call is TRBV16, the J call TRBJ1-4; the match to TRBD1 covers 7 bases. The germline CDR1 and CDR2 sequences are KGHSY and FQNENV. The V gene end was trimmed by 4 bases and the J gene end by 5 bases; junction bases not matched to a gene: 7. The CDR3 is made up of 15 amino acids. CDR3 residues: CASSLLGQKNEKLFF. CDR3 DNA sequence: TGTGCCAGCAGCCTCCTGGGACAGAAAAATGAAAAACTGTTTTTT.

V usage is TRBV3-1 and J usage is TRBJ1-2; unclear D gene. The V end lost 2 bases, the J end lost 4 bases, and 2 bases lay between the germline ends. Germline V gene lookup returns CDR1 LGHDT and CDR2 YNNKEL (reference sequence). The CDR3 length is 11 residues. The CDR3 nucleotides read TGTGCCAGCAGCCAACGCTATGGCTACACCTTC. Translation: CASSQRYGYTF. Combining the CDR3 with reference TRBV3-1 and TRBJ1-2 gives the whole variable domain DTAVSQTPKYLVTQMGNDKSIKCEQNLGHDTMYWYKQDSKKFLKIMFSYNNKELIINETVPNRFSPKSPDKAHLNLHINSLELGDSAVYFCASSQRYGYTFGSGTRLTVV.

In its sample, this clonotype was seen a few times. V and J are TRBV20-1 and TRBJ2-4; D possibly corresponds to TRBD2 (5 bases). V was cut by 1 base and J by 10 bases, with 11 bases left in between. The CDR3 consists of 12 residues. Germline lookup yields CDR1 DFQATT and CDR2 SNEGSKA (reference sequence). The CDR3 is CSARAPGNIQYF. The CDR3 DNA sequence: TGCAGTGCTAGAGCGCCGGGGAATATTCAGTACTTC.

The chain links TRBV11-2 to TRBJ2-1, with 8 bases fitting TRBD2. There are 14 residues in the CDR3. The J segment lost 9 bases and the V segment lost 6 bases, leaving 10 bases of the junction unmatched. CDR1 is SGHAT and CDR2 is FQNNGV in the germline V gene. The CDR3 is CASSSGTSGAEQFF. In DNA, the CDR3 is TGTGCCAGCAGTTCCGGGACTAGTGGAGCTGAGCAGTTCTTC.

The genes are TRBV11-2 and TRBJ1-1; D gene ambiguous. The ends were cut back, 1 base at V and 4 bases at J, with 7 bases in the middle. Germline CDR1 is SGHAT and CDR2 is FQNNGV. The CDR3 runs 13 residues. CDR3 loop: CASSLASATEAFF. CDR3 DNA sequence: TGTGCCAGCAGCTTAGCTTCAGCCACTGAAGCTTTCTTT.

This chain uses TRBV7-8 with TRBJ2-1; 12 bases are shared with TRBD2. The V gene end was trimmed by 5 bases and the J gene end by 15 bases; junction bases not matched to a gene: 11. Germline CDR1 SGHVS, CDR2 FQNEAQ. The CDR3 loop spans 14 amino acids. Written as DNA, the CDR3 is TGTGCCAGCAGCCGGACTAGCGGGGCACCTCCTACGTTCTTC. It specifies CASSRTSGAPPTFF.

This sequence joins TRBV29-1 and TRBJ2-5, with TRBD2 matching over 8 bases. Germline V gene data show CDR1 as SQVTM and CDR2 as ANQGSEA. This CDR3 has 14 amino acids. With 4 bases clipped from V and 4 bases from J, the junction kept 8 bases outside the gene matches. The CDR3 here is CSVVGSGDGETQYF. The CDR3 nucleotides are TGCAGCGTTGTGGGTAGCGGGGACGGAGAGACCCAGTACTTC.

The chain links TRBV5-1 to TRBJ2-2, with D perhaps matching TRBD1 (5 bases). The germline CDR1 and CDR2 sequences are SGHRS and YFSETQ. The CDR3 is 16 amino acids. The ends were cut back, 0 bases at V and 6 bases at J, with 15 bases in the middle. The chain's CDR3 is CASSLGLTVSSGELFF. As DNA, the CDR3 is TGCGCCAGCAGCTTGGGCTTGACAGTGTCGTCCGGGGAGCTGTTTTTT.

The chain joins TRBV4-3 to TRBJ1-2, with TRBD1 matching 9 bases. Germline V lookup: CDR1 LGHNA, CDR2 YSLEER. J lost 11 bases, V lost 4 bases, and 8 bases had no gene match. This CDR3 has 13 residues. The DNA of the CDR3 is TGCGCCAGCAGCCGAACGGACAGGGGAGCATACACCTTC. This gives the protein CASSRTDRGAYTF.

The chain recombines TRBV10-2 with TRBJ2-3; 7 nucleotides align to TRBD2. The CDR3 is 12 amino acids. CDR1 is WSHSY, CDR2 SAAADI, per germline. V dropped 4 bases and J dropped 5; count of bases not matched to a gene: 0. The CDR3 protein is CASSGTRDTQYF. In DNA form, the CDR3 reads TGCGCCAGCAGTGGGACTAGAGATACGCAGTATTTT.

This clonotype has more than one count but fewer than ten. The V and J genes are TRBV27 and TRBJ1-6, with TRBD1 as a possible D gene (5 bases). The germline V gene encodes CDR1 MNHEY and CDR2 SMNVEV (reference sequence). Trimming shortened V by 1 base and J by 7 bases, and 11 bases separated the two germline ends. This CDR3 is 15 amino acids long. CDR3 loop: CASSLWGQGNSPLHF. Written as DNA, the CDR3 is TGTGCCAGCAGTTTATGGGGCCAGGGCAATTCACCCCTCCACTTT.

The J gene is TRBJ2-1, the V gene TRBV6-5; 9 nucleotides line up with TRBD2. Germline CDR1 reads MNHEY; CDR2 reads SVGAGI. This CDR3 is 16 amino acids long. The V and J ends lost 2 bases and 5 bases, in that order; junction bases with no gene match: 7. CDR3 in DNA: TGTGCCAGCAGTTACATGGCGGGGGGGCCCCACAATGAGCAGTTCTTC. It translates to CASSYMAGGPHNEQFF.